Shown below are 22 T cell receptor beta chains from a single sample sequenced in a study of cytomegalovirus exposure and HLA in healthy donors. The method was immunoSEQ multiplex PCR; TCRdb's version includes in-frame clones alone and lacks a portion of them. The sample includes 330,000 or so clones, just over 85% of them seen just once. Sequencing input: PBMCs. Source of these receptors: a woman aged 18-30 years in good health and CMV-seronegative.

V gene TRBV5-4 combines with J gene TRBJ2-7, with D perhaps matching TRBD1 (5 bases). The CDR3 extends over 14 amino acids. V was pared by 0 bases and J by 5 bases, with 12 bases between. Germline V gene lookup returns CDR1 SGHNT and CDR2 YYREEE (reference sequence). The CDR3 protein is CASSLADKIHEQYF. As DNA, the CDR3 is TGTGCCAGCAGCTTGGCGGACAAAATCCACGAGCAGTACTTC.

The V gene is TRBV19, the J gene TRBJ2-7; D is possibly TRBD2 (6 bases). The CDR3 runs 13 residues. V dropped 7 bases and J dropped 0 bases, with 10 bases sitting between them. Germline CDR1 and CDR2: LNHDA and SQIVND (reference sequence). The CDR3 loop is CASNGGASYEQYF. The CDR3 DNA is TGTGCCAGTAATGGAGGGGCCTCCTACGAGCAGTACTTC.

This clone appeared once. The chain combines TRBV5-1 with TRBJ1-2; D gene ambiguous. V was trimmed by 2 bases and J by 4 bases, leaving 12 bases between them. The germline CDR1 and CDR2 sequences are SGHRS and YFSETQ. This CDR3 has 14 amino acids. CDR3: CASSFNDGGYGYTF. The CDR3 DNA reads as TGCGCCAGCAGCTTCAACGACGGCGGCTATGGCTACACCTTC.

The chain is built from TRBV5-1 and TRBJ2-7; D may be TRBD1 (6 bases). Germline CDR1 is SGHRS and CDR2 is YFSETQ. The germline V and J ends were trimmed by 4 bases and 3 bases, with 14 bases remaining between them. This CDR3 has 14 residues. The CDR3 DNA reads TGCGCCAGCAGCCAGGACAGAGAACTCTACGAGCAGTACTTC. Protein sequence: CASSQDRELYEQYF.

The chain has TRBV29-1 and TRBJ2-1; possibly TRBD2 for D (5 bases). Per the germline V gene, CDR1 is SQVTM and CDR2 is ANQGSEA. Trimming pared 4 bases from V and 2 bases from J, leaving 18 bases between. The CDR3 covers 16 residues. This chain's CDR3 is CSVGGRGSTTYNEQFF. CDR3 bases: TGCAGCGTTGGCGGCCGAGGGTCCACCACCTACAATGAGCAGTTCTTC.

The J gene is TRBJ1-1, the V gene TRBV7-8, with D tentatively TRBD1 (6 bases). There are 14 residues in the CDR3. Germline values: CDR1 SGHVS, CDR2 FQNEAQ. V was trimmed by 1 base and J by 1 base, leaving 7 bases between them. CDR3 sequence: CASSLETGNTEAFF. The CDR3 DNA sequence: TGTGCCAGCAGCTTAGAGACAGGGAACACTGAAGCTTTCTTT.

The V gene is TRBV5-4, the J gene TRBJ2-2, with 8 bases lining up with TRBD1. J was trimmed by 2 bases and V by 0 bases; bases with no gene match: 12. Germline V CDR1 and CDR2: SGHNT, YYREEE (reference sequence). This CDR3 spans 19 amino acids. The CDR3 loop reads CASSLAKAAGGLNTGELFF. In nucleotides, the CDR3 is TGTGCCAGCAGCTTGGCAAAGGCAGCAGGGGGCTTAAACACCGGGGAGCTGTTTTTT. Looking up the rest from reference TRBV5-4 and TRBJ2-2 gives the full variable domain: ETGVTQSPTHLIKTRGQQVTLRCSSQSGHNTVSWYQQALGQGPQFIFQYYREEENGRGNFPPRFSGLQFPNYSSELNVNALELDDSALYLCASSLAKAAGGLNTGELFFGEGSRLTVL.

The chain links TRBV27 to TRBJ1-4; 8 bases map to TRBD1. Per the germline V gene, CDR1 is MNHEY and CDR2 is SMNVEV (reference sequence). V lost 6 bases and J lost 6; bases outside the gene matches: 6. The CDR3 has 14 amino acids. The chain's CDR3 is CASRRDRGYEKLFF. CDR3 sequence (DNA): TGTGCCAGCAGACGAGACAGGGGCTATGAAAAACTGTTTTTT.

This sequence joins TRBV10-3 and TRBJ2-1, with D unresolved. Germline V lookup: CDR1 ENHRY, CDR2 SYGVKD. CDR3 size: 12 residues. Trimming pared 5 bases from V and 8 bases from J, leaving 10 bases between. The CDR3 reads CAISRDLDEQFF. Written as DNA, the CDR3 is TGTGCCATCAGTAGAGATCTCGATGAGCAGTTCTTC.

As regards this clone: Other nucleotide sequences from this sample produce the same CDR3. The chain carries TRBV9 and TRBJ1-5; 7 bases fit TRBD1. The ends lost 0 bases at V and 6 bases at J; junction bases unmatched: 6. The CDR3 loop spans 15 amino acids. CDR1 is SGDLS and CDR2 is YYNGEE in the germline V gene. The CDR3 coding sequence is TGTGCCAGCAGCGTAGGAGGGCAGGGGGGTCAGCCCCAGCATTTT. As protein: CASSVGGQGGQPQHF. The complete variable domain, with remaining parts taken from reference TRBV9 and TRBJ1-5, reads DSGVTQTPKHLITATGQRVTLRCSPRSGDLSVYWYQQSLDQGLQFLIQYYNGEERAKGNILERFSAQQFPDLHSELNLSSLELGDSALYFCASSVGGQGGQPQHFGDGTRLSIL.

This clone was seen once. This chain uses TRBV18 with TRBJ2-7; 8 nucleotides align to TRBD1. The CDR3 sequence is 17 residues long. Germline trimming cut 1 base from V and 3 bases from J; bases unmatched to any gene: 11. The V gene's germline CDR1 is KGHSH and CDR2 LQKENI. The CDR3 DNA reads as TGTGCCAGCTCACCACTCGCAACAGGGGGAAATTTCTACGAGCAGTACTTC. Translation: CASSPLATGGNFYEQYF. Based on the CDR3 plus reference TRBV18 and TRBJ2-7, the full variable domain is NAGVMQNPRHLVRRRGQEARLRCSPMKGHSHVYWYRQLPEEGLKFMVYLQKENIIDESGMPKERFSAEFPKEGPSILRIQQVVRGDSAAYFCASSPLATGGNFYEQYFGPGTRLTVT.

The chain uses TRBV7-9 and TRBJ2-4, with 10 bases lining up with TRBD2. V shed 5 bases and J 9 bases; nucleotides not matched to a gene: 10. CDR1 and CDR2 from the germline V gene are SEHNR and FQNEAQ (reference sequence). The CDR3 has 15 amino acids. The CDR3 here is CASSEGSSGSSIQYF. The CDR3, as DNA: TGTGCCAGCAGCGAAGGGTCTAGCGGGAGTAGCATTCAGTACTTC.

The chain is built from TRBV18 and TRBJ2-4; D might be TRBD1 (5 bases). Germline lookup yields CDR1 KGHSH and CDR2 LQKENI. Trimming removed 5 bases from V and 0 bases from J, with 8 bases in between. The CDR3 is 14 residues long. As DNA, the CDR3 is TGTGCCAGCTCAGGACAAGGAGCCAAAAACATTCAGTACTTC. Its protein product is CASSGQGAKNIQYF.

The rearrangement links TRBV27 to TRBJ1-5; 9 nucleotides line up with TRBD1. Trimming at V came to 5 bases and at J to 4 bases, leaving 9 bases not matched to a gene. Germline lookup yields CDR1 MNHEY and CDR2 SMNVEV (reference sequence). The CDR3 has 16 amino acids. The CDR3 loop reads CASSPSGQGLNQPQHF. In DNA, the CDR3 is TGTGCCAGCAGTCCTAGCGGACAGGGGTTAAATCAGCCCCAGCATTTT.

This sequence joins TRBV4-2 and TRBJ2-7; 9 bases map to TRBD1. The CDR3 is made up of 15 amino acids. After removal of 4 bases from V and 1 base from J, the junction contained 5 bases not matched to a gene. Germline V gives CDR1 LGHNA, CDR2 YNFKEQ. The CDR3 spells CASSLGQGPSYEQYF. The CDR3 DNA reads TGTGCCAGCAGCCTGGGACAGGGACCTTCCTACGAGCAGTACTTC.

V gene TRBV2 combines with J gene TRBJ2-1; 15 bases align to TRBD2. In germline, CDR1 is SNHLY, CDR2 FYNNEI. The CDR3 loop spans 14 amino acids. With V trimmed by 11 bases and J by 7 bases, 6 bases remained unmatched. The CDR3 DNA reads as TGTGCCCGCTATGGGACTAGCGGGGGGAATGAGCAGTTCTTC. As protein: CARYGTSGGNEQFF.

The rearrangement joins TRBV28 to TRBJ1-4; D perhaps matches TRBD1 (5 bases). CDR1 and CDR2 from the germline V gene are MDHEN and SYDVKM. V was pared by 2 bases and J by 8 bases, with 12 bases between. The CDR3 spans 14 residues. In DNA, the CDR3 is TGTGCCAGCAGTTTAGGGGGGGTTGAGGAAAAACTGTTTTTT. Protein: CASSLGGVEEKLFF.

This chain links TRBV4-3 with TRBJ2-7; D not certain. Germline V gene data show CDR1 as LGHNA and CDR2 as YSLEER. Trimming pared 4 bases from V and 0 bases from J, leaving 22 bases between. The CDR3 totals 18 residues. CDR3 bases: TGCGCCAGCAGCCCGAAAGGCCCCATTCAGGCCCGCTCCTACGAGCAGTACTTC. This codes for CASSPKGPIQARSYEQYF.

V gene TRBV7-2 combines with J gene TRBJ2-1; 16 nucleotides match TRBD2. Germline loops: CDR1 SGHTA, CDR2 FQGNSA. The CDR3 loop spans 18 amino acids. V was clipped by 5 bases and J by 4 bases; unmatched bases: 8. CDR3 in DNA: TGTGCCAGCAGCCTCGCCGGGACTAGCGGGAGGGCTTACAATGAGCAGTTCTTC. Its translation is CASSLAGTSGRAYNEQFF.

The chain combines TRBV5-1 with TRBJ2-3, with D perhaps matching TRBD1 (5 bases). Looked up from germline, CDR1 is SGHRS and CDR2 is YFSETQ. V was cut by 0 bases and J by 5 bases, with 7 bases left in between. The length of the CDR3 is 13 residues. This chain's CDR3 is CASSLERGDTQYF. The CDR3 DNA reads TGCGCCAGCAGCTTGGAAAGGGGAGATACGCAGTATTTT.

This clone came up once. The chain links TRBV7-8 to TRBJ2-2, with D perhaps matching TRBD1 (5 bases). The CDR3 consists of 14 residues. V lost 5 bases and J 4 bases, leaving 11 bases between the germline ends. Germline CDR1 reads SGHVS; CDR2 reads FQNEAQ. CDR3 amino acids: CASSVGASTGELFF. The CDR3 region has the DNA TGTGCCAGCAGCGTAGGGGCCTCCACCGGGGAGCTGTTTTTT.

V gene TRBV6-5 combines with J gene TRBJ2-2; D is possibly TRBD2 (5 bases). This CDR3 comprises 15 residues. Germline-derived CDR1 and CDR2 are MNHEY and SVGAGI. V was clipped by 5 bases and J by 5 bases, with 15 bases between them. The CDR3 bases are TGTGCCAGCAGTCCTTTCGGAGGCGGGACCGGGGAGCTGTTTTTT. Its protein product is CASSPFGGGTGELFF.